Below are 29 T cell receptor beta chains sequenced from a single sample in a study of blood T cell repertoires in COVID-19. Sequencing used immunoSEQ multiplex PCR; TCRdb keeps in-frame clones, though not all of them. The sample has hundreds of thousands of clones; around nine tenths are singletons. Sequenced sample: peripheral blood. These receptor sequences come from a man between 18 and 35 years old with active or convalescent COVID-19.

V is TRBV29-1 and J is TRBJ1-6; the D is unclear. Deletions cut 1 base from V and 11 bases from J, with 12 bases between. Germline CDR1 is SQVTM and CDR2 is ANQGSEA. This CDR3 contains 13 residues. Here the CDR3 DNA reads TGCAGCGTTGAAGGTGGTCCCGGAGCACCCCTCCACTTT. It encodes CSVEGGPGAPLHF.

This chain connects TRBV11-3 to TRBJ1-4, with 8 bases matching TRBD1. This CDR3 spans 14 amino acids. Germline CDR1 and CDR2: SGHNT and YENEEA. V dropped 11 bases and J dropped 4; count of bases not matched to a gene: 9. This chain's CDR3 is CAAISTGVNEKLFF. The CDR3 DNA reads TGTGCCGCAATTTCGACAGGGGTTAATGAAAAACTGTTTTTT.

This sequence joins TRBV27 and TRBJ2-3; D not resolved. Trimming took off 7 bases at V and 2 bases at J, with 16 bases between the two ends. There are 15 residues in the CDR3. Per germline, CDR1 MNHEY and CDR2 SMNVEV (reference sequence). CDR3 sequence reads: CASTLRGAHTDTQYF. CDR3 DNA: TGTGCCAGCACCCTTAGAGGTGCACACACAGATACGCAGTATTTT.

The chain recombines TRBV6-1 with TRBJ1-5; 9 positions match TRBD1. This CDR3 has 16 amino acids. Per germline, CDR1 MNHNS and CDR2 SASEGT. V shed 4 bases, J shed 3 bases, and the junction held 7 bases outside the gene matches. The CDR3 coding sequence is TGTGCCAGCAGTGCACAGGGGGCGCAGGACAATCAGCCCCAGCATTTT. Encoded protein: CASSAQGAQDNQPQHF.

The V and J genes are TRBV7-9 and TRBJ1-6; no definite D call. Germline V lookup: CDR1 SEHNR, CDR2 FQNEAQ (reference sequence). Trimming stripped 2 bases from V and 9 bases from J, with 14 bases between. The CDR3 totals 15 residues. In nucleotides, the CDR3 is TGTGCCAGCAGCTTAAATAGCCCGGGGAGTTCACCCCTCCACTTT. Its protein product is CASSLNSPGSSPLHF. Full variable domain (remainder filled in from reference TRBV7-9 and TRBJ1-6): DTGVSQNPRHKITKRGQNVTFRCDPISEHNRLYWYRQTLGQGPEFLTYFQNEAQLEKSRLLSDRFSAERPKGSFSTLEIQRTEQGDSAMYLCASSLNSPGSSPLHFGNGTRLTVT.

This clone was counted a few times. The chain uses TRBV20-1 and TRBJ1-1; D is unclear. Germline V lookup: CDR1 DFQATT, CDR2 SNEGSKA (reference sequence). This CDR3 comprises 16 residues. V was trimmed by 3 bases and J by 0 bases, leaving 17 bases between them. CDR3 in amino acids: CSASTGMPYMNTEAFF. CDR3 sequence (DNA): TGCAGTGCTAGTACCGGGATGCCCTATATGAACACTGAAGCTTTCTTT.

V gene TRBV6-2 or TRBV6-3 combines with J gene TRBJ2-5; 10 bases agree with TRBD2. After removal of 4 bases from V and 1 base from J, the junction contained 3 bases not matched to a gene. This CDR3 has 15 residues. Germline V gene sequence: CDR1 MNHEY, CDR2 SVGEGT. CDR3 in DNA: TGTGCCAGCAGTTGGACTAGCGGTAGCCAAGAGACCCAGTACTTC. Amino acid sequence: CASSWTSGSQETQYF.

This chain links TRBV7-2 with TRBJ1-5; 10 bases match TRBD1. V shed 2 bases, J shed 4 bases, and the junction held 5 bases outside the gene matches. The CDR3 has 16 amino acids. The germline gives CDR1 SGHTA, CDR2 FQGNSA. The CDR3 reads CASSLILGQGNQPQHF. CDR3 coding DNA: TGTGCCAGCAGCTTAATATTGGGACAGGGGAATCAGCCCCAGCATTTT.

This clone appeared a single time. The CDR3 nucleotides are TGTGCCAGCATGACACATGCGGGGGGGCCCAATGAGCAGTTCTTC. The encoded protein is CASMTHAGGPNEQFF. This rearrangement joins TRBV6-6 to TRBJ2-1, with 9 nucleotides matching TRBD2. Germline V lookup: CDR1 MNHNY, CDR2 SVGAGI (reference sequence). V shed 7 bases, J shed 6 bases, and the junction held 10 bases outside the gene matches. The CDR3 extends over 15 amino acids.

J is TRBJ2-1 and V is TRBV5-1; 14 bases agree with TRBD2. The CDR3 length is 17 residues. Germline V gene lookup returns CDR1 SGHRS and CDR2 YFSETQ. The V segment lost 4 bases and the J segment 5 bases; nucleotides outside the gene matches: 8. The CDR3 here is CASSLGLAGGFNNEQFF. The CDR3 bases are TGCGCCAGCAGCCTAGGACTAGCGGGGGGCTTCAACAATGAGCAGTTCTTC.

The chain carries TRBV11-2 and TRBJ2-2; the D gene is possibly TRBD1 (7 bases). The CDR3 is made up of 15 amino acids. The germline CDR1 and CDR2 sequences are SGHAT and FQNNGV. Trimming cost V 5 bases and J 6 bases, with 16 bases left between them. CDR3: CASSPRGVAAGELFF. Written as DNA, the CDR3 is TGTGCCAGCAGCCCCAGGGGGGTCGCCGCCGGGGAGCTGTTTTTT.

This rearrangement joins TRBV7-6 to TRBJ1-4; tentatively, D is TRBD1 (6 bases). The CDR3 loop spans 15 amino acids. Germline CDR1 reads SGHVS; CDR2 reads FNYEAQ. The V end lost 5 bases, the J end lost 3 bases, and 13 bases lay between the germline ends. CDR3 loop: CASSQYRVSNEKLFF. In DNA form, the CDR3 reads TGTGCCAGCAGCCAATACAGGGTTTCTAATGAAAAACTGTTTTTT.

The V call is TRBV5-6, the J call TRBJ2-5, with 11 bases fitting TRBD1. CDR3 length equals 14 residues. Looked up from germline, CDR1 is SGHDT and CDR2 is YYEEEE. V shed 7 bases and J 1 base; nucleotides not matched to a gene: 3. The CDR3 here is CASGDRGFQETQYF. As DNA, the CDR3 is TGTGCCAGCGGGGACAGGGGGTTCCAAGAGACCCAGTACTTC.

J is TRBJ1-1 and V is TRBV7-3; D is unclear. This CDR3 comprises 18 residues. Germline V gene sequence: CDR1 SGHTA, CDR2 FQGTGA. Trimming stripped 0 bases from V and 0 bases from J, with 17 bases between. CDR3 in amino acids: CASSLTPLLKPMNTEAFF. The CDR3 DNA sequence: TGTGCCAGCAGCTTAACGCCACTACTGAAACCTATGAACACTGAAGCTTTCTTT.

The CDR3 region is CASSSGRGNEQFF. Written as DNA, the CDR3 is TGTGCCAGCAGCTCAGGCAGGGGCAATGAGCAGTTCTTC. This chain links TRBV7-2 with TRBJ2-1, with TRBD1 as a possible D gene (6 bases). Germline V gives CDR1 SGHTA, CDR2 FQGNSA. This CDR3 region has 13 residues. V lost 4 bases to trimming and J lost 6 bases, with 10 bases between them. The complete variable domain, with remaining parts taken from reference TRBV7-2 and TRBJ2-1, reads GAGVSQSPSNKVTEKGKDVELRCDPISGHTALYWYRQSLGQGLEFLIYFQGNSAPDKSGLPSDRFSAERTGGSVSTLTIQRTQQEDSAVYLCASSSGRGNEQFFGPGTRLTVL.

J is TRBJ1-3 and V is TRBV30; 7 bases align to TRBD1. V lost 4 bases, J lost 0 bases, and 6 bases stayed unmatched. CDR3 length equals 15 residues. Per the germline V gene, CDR1 is GTSNPN and CDR2 is SVGIG (reference sequence). The CDR3 here is CAWTRQGNSGNTIYF. CDR3 coding DNA: TGTGCCTGGACCCGACAGGGCAACTCTGGAAACACCATATATTTT.

The chain combines TRBV15 with TRBJ1-1; the D is unclear. Trimming removed 0 bases at V and 11 bases at J, with 13 bases between. Germline V lookup: CDR1 LNHNV, CDR2 YYDKDF (reference sequence). There are 13 residues in the CDR3. The CDR3 region is CATSRDEVGLAFF. CDR3 nucleotide sequence: TGTGCCACCAGCAGAGATGAGGTTGGCTTGGCTTTCTTT.

The chain recombines TRBV19 with TRBJ1-1, with D possibly TRBD1 on 5 matching bases. The germline gives CDR1 LNHDA, CDR2 SQIVND (reference sequence). This CDR3 is built from 14 residues. V gave up 4 bases and J gave up 1 base, with 10 bases separating them. Here the CDR3 DNA reads TGTGCCAGTAGTACCCAGGGCCCGAACACTGAAGCTTTCTTT. This codes for CASSTQGPNTEAFF.

This chain links TRBV7-9 with TRBJ2-7; TRBD1 matches at 12 bases. CDR3 length equals 14 residues. J was trimmed by 5 bases and V by 5 bases; bases with no gene match: 4. Germline values: CDR1 SEHNR, CDR2 FQNEAQ (reference sequence). The CDR3 sequence: CASSPGQGAHEQYF. As DNA, the CDR3 is TGTGCCAGCAGCCCGGGACAGGGGGCCCACGAGCAGTACTTC.

The chain recombines TRBV28 with TRBJ2-3; 11 nucleotides align to TRBD2. V shed 3 bases and J 0 bases; nucleotides not matched to a gene: 11. This CDR3 is 19 amino acids long. CDR1 is MDHEN and CDR2 is SYDVKM in the germline V gene. CDR3 residues: CASSFHSGRGGRSTDTQYF. The CDR3 DNA reads as TGTGCCAGCAGTTTCCATAGCGGGAGGGGAGGACGGAGCACAGATACGCAGTATTTT. Based on the CDR3 plus reference TRBV28 and TRBJ2-3, the full variable domain is DVKVTQSSRYLVKRTGEKVFLECVQDMDHENMFWYRQDPGLGLRLIYFSYDVKMKEKGDIPEGYSVSREKKERFSLILESASTNQTSMYLCASSFHSGRGGRSTDTQYFGPGTRLTVL.

This clone has just one count. The chain carries TRBV14 and TRBJ2-1; 7 nucleotides align to TRBD2. Per germline, CDR1 SGHDN and CDR2 FVKESK. V lost 4 bases to trimming and J lost 9 bases; unmatched junction nucleotides: 3. CDR3 size: 12 residues. CDR3 sequence (DNA): TGTGCCAGCAGCCCGGGGGGAAGTGAGCAGTTCTTC. This gives the protein CASSPGGSEQFF.

This clone has just a few counts. The rearrangement uses TRBV7-9 and TRBJ2-7, with D perhaps matching TRBD2 (6 bases). The CDR3 has 14 amino acids. Germline CDR1 and CDR2: SEHNR and FQNEAQ (reference sequence). Between the trimmed V and J ends, which lost 1 base and 9 bases, there was a span of 16 bases. CDR3 DNA sequence: TGTGCCAGCAGCTTAGAAGGCCGGGACTTCGGGCAGTACTTC. This translates into CASSLEGRDFGQYF.

CDR3 sequence: CATSDLGEGNEQFF. CDR3 in DNA: TGTGCCACCAGTGATTTAGGGGAAGGCAATGAGCAGTTCTTC. V gene TRBV24-1 combines with J gene TRBJ2-1, with D perhaps TRBD1 (5 bases). The V end was cut by 1 base, the J end by 6 bases, with 9 bases between. Germline lookup yields CDR1 KGHDR and CDR2 SFDVKD. CDR3 length equals 14 residues.

CDR3 in amino acids: CASSVPGGYRSPLHF. As DNA, the CDR3 is TGTGCCAGCAGCGTTCCCGGGGGGTACCGATCACCCCTCCACTTT. V and J are TRBV21-1 and TRBJ1-6. TRBV21-1 is annotated as a pseudogene. The CDR3 has 15 residues.

This CDR3 reads CASSLEQGALYF. The CDR3 DNA reads as TGTGCCAGCAGCTTGGAACAGGGAGCACTGTACTTC. The chain recombines TRBV5-4 with TRBJ2-7; perhaps TRBD1 as D (6 bases). The CDR3 is made up of 12 amino acids. The germline gives CDR1 SGHNT, CDR2 YYREEE (reference sequence). Trimming took 0 bases from V and 12 from J, leaving 13 bases between them.

V is TRBV2 and J is TRBJ1-4; TRBD1 aligns across 7 bases. The CDR3 has 12 amino acids. Germline lookup yields CDR1 SNHLY and CDR2 FYNNEI. In DNA form, the CDR3 reads TGTGCTGCACATAGGGGGCAGGTAAAACTGTTTTTT. Amino acid sequence: CAAHRGQVKLFF.

This chain uses TRBV9 with TRBJ2-6; D is ambiguous. The V and J ends lost 1 base and 0 bases respectively, with 14 bases between them. The length of the CDR3 is 18 residues. Germline-derived CDR1 and CDR2 are SGDLS and YYNGEE. The CDR3 nucleotides are TGTGCCAGCAGCGTAATATCCCCCCCCTCCTCTGGGGCCAACGTCCTGACTTTC. Amino acid sequence: CASSVISPPSSGANVLTF. Supplemented by reference TRBV9 and TRBJ2-6, the full variable domain reads DSGVTQTPKHLITATGQRVTLRCSPRSGDLSVYWYQQSLDQGLQFLIQYYNGEERAKGNILERFSAQQFPDLHSELNLSSLELGDSALYFCASSVISPPSSGANVLTFGAGSRLTVL.

The chain links TRBV12-3 or TRBV12-4 to TRBJ2-1; D is uncertain. The length of the CDR3 is 13 residues. With 7 bases removed from V and 7 bases from J, the gap between germline ends came to 14 bases. The chain's CDR3 is CASNLWVGNEQFF. Written as DNA, the CDR3 is TGTGCCAGCAACCTTTGGGTCGGGAATGAGCAGTTCTTC.

A note on this clone: Because it lacks the conserved phenylalanine or tryptophan at the end, this CDR3 is likely a read error. The DNA is omitted, as the CDR3 cannot be located on it reliably, and the CDR3 follows TCRdb's listing. The CDR3 sequence: CASSKVFPG. V and J are TRBV21-1 and TRBJ1-2. TRBV21-1 is described as a pseudogene. Including both end residues, the CDR3 is 9 amino acids long.